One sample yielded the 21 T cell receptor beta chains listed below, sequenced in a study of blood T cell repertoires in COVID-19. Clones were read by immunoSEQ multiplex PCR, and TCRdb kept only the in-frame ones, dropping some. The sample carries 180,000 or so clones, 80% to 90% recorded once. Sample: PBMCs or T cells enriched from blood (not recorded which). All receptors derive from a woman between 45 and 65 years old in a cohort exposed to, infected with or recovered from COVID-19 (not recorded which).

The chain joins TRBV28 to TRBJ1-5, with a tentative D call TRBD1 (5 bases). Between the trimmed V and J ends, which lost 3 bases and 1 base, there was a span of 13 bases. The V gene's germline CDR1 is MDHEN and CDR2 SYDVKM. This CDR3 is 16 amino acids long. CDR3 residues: CASSLGGSMSNQPQHF. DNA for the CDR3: TGTGCCAGCAGTTTGGGGGGGTCCATGAGCAATCAGCCCCAGCATTTT.

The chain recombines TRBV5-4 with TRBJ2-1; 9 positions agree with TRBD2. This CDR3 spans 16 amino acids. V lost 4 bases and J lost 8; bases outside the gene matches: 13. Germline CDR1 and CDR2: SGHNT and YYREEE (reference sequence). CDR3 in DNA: TGTGCCAGCAGCCAAGGGGCGGGGGGGCCAGGCGATGAGCAGTTCTTC. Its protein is CASSQGAGGPGDEQFF.

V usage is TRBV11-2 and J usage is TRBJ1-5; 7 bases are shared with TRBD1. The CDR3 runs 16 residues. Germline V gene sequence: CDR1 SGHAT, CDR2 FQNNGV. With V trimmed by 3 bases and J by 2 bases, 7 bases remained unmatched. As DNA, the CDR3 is TGTGCCAGCAGCTTGGGGGACAGAGGGGGCAATCAGCCCCAGCATTTT. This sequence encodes CASSLGDRGGNQPQHF.

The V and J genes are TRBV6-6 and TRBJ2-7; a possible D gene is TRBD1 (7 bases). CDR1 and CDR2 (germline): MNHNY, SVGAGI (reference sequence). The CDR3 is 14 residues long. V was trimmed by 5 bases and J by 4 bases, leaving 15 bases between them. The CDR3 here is CASSAGGLTYEQYF. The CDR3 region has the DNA TGTGCCAGCAGTGCAGGGGGACTGACTTACGAGCAGTACTTC.

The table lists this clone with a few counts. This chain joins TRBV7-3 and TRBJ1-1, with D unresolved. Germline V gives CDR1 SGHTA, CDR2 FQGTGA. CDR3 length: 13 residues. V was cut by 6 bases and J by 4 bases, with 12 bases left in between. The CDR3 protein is CASSLRAATEAFF. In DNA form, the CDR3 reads TGTGCCAGCAGTTTGAGGGCCGCCACTGAAGCTTTCTTT.

This CDR3 reads CAWSEAGTEAFF. The CDR3, as DNA: TGTGCCTGGAGTGAGGCGGGCACTGAAGCTTTCTTT. The rearrangement uses TRBV30 and TRBJ1-1; no reliable D call. Deletions cut 1 base from V and 4 bases from J, with 7 bases between. CDR1 and CDR2 from the germline V gene are GTSNPN and SVGIG (reference sequence). The length of the CDR3 is 12 residues.

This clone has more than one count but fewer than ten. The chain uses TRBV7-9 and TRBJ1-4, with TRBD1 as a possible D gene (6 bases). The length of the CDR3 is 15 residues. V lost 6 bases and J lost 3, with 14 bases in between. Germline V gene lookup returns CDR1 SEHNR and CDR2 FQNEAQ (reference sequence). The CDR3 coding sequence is TGTGCCAGCAGATCTGTCAGGGGCCCTAATGAAAAACTGTTTTTT. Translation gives CASRSVRGPNEKLFF.

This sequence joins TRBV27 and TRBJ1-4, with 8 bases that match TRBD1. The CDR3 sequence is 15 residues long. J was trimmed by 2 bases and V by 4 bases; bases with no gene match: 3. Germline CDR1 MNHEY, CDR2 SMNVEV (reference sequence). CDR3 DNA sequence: TGTGCCAGCAGTTCCAGGGGGCTCACTAATGAAAAACTGTTTTTT. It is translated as CASSSRGLTNEKLFF.

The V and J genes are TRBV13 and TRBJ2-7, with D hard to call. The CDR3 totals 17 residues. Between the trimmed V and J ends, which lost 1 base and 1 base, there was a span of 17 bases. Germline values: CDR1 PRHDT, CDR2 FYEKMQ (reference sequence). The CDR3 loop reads CASSLDPSNYFSYEQYF. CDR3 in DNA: TGTGCCAGCAGCTTAGATCCCAGCAACTACTTTTCCTACGAGCAGTACTTC.

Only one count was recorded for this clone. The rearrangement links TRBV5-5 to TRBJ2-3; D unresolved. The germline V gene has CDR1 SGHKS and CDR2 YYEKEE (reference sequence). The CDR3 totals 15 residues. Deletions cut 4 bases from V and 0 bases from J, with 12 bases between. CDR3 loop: CASSPAVASTDTQYF. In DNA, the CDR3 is TGTGCCAGCAGCCCTGCCGTGGCTAGCACAGATACGCAGTATTTT.

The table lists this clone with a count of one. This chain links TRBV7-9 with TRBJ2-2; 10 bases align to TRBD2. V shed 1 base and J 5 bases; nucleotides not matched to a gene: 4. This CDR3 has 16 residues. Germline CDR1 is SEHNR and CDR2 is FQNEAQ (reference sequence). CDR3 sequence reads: CASSLDLAGATGELFF. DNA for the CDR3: TGTGCCAGCAGCTTAGACCTAGCGGGGGCAACCGGGGAGCTGTTTTTT.

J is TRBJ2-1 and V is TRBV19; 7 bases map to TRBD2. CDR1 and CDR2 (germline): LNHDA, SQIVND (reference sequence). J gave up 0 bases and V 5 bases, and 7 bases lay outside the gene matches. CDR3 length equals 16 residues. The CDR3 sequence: CASSDGGGSSYNEQFF. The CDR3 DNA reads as TGTGCCAGTAGTGACGGGGGAGGGTCCTCCTACAATGAGCAGTTCTTC.

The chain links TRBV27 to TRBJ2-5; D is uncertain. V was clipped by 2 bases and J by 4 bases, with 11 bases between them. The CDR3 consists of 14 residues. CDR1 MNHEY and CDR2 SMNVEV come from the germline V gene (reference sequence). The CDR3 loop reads CASSLAAQGETQYF. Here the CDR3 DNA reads TGTGCCAGCAGTTTAGCGGCCCAAGGAGAGACCCAGTACTTC.

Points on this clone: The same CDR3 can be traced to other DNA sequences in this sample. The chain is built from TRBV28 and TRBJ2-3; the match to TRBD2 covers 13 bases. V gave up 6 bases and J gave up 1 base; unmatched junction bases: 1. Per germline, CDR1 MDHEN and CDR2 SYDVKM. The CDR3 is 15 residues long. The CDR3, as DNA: TGTGCCAGCAGAGGGACTAGCGGGGGCACAGATACGCAGTATTTT. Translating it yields CASRGTSGGTDTQYF. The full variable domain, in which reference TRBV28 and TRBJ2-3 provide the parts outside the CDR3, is DVKVTQSSRYLVKRTGEKVFLECVQDMDHENMFWYRQDPGLGLRLIYFSYDVKMKEKGDIPEGYSVSREKKERFSLILESASTNQTSMYLCASRGTSGGTDTQYFGPGTRLTVL.

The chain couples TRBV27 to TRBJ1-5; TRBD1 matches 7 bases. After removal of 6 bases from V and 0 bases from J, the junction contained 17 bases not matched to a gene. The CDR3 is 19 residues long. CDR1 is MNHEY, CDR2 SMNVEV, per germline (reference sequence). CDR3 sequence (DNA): TGTGCCAGCAGACCAAGGCCCTTGGGACAGACCCTTAGCAATCAGCCCCAGCATTTT. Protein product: CASRPRPLGQTLSNQPQHF.

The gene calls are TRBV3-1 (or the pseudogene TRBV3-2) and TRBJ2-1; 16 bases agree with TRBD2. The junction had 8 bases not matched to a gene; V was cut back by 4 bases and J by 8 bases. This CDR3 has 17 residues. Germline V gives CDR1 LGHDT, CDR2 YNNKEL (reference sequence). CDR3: CASSRGTSGRAGDEQFF. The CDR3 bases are TGTGCCAGCAGCCGAGGGACTAGCGGGAGGGCCGGGGATGAGCAGTTCTTC.

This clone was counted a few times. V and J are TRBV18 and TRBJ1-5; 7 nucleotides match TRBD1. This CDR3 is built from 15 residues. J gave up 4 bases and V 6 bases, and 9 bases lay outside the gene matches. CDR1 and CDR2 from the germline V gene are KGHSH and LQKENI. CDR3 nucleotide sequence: TGTGCCAGCTCCCCCGGGGCAGGGGGGAATCAGCCCCAGCATTTT. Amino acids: CASSPGAGGNQPQHF.

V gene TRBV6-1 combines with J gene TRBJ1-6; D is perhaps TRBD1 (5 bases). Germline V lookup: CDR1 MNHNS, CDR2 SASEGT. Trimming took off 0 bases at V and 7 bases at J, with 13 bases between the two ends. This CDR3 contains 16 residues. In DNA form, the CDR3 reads TGTGCCAGCAGTGAAGCGCGCCAGGGTGGAAATTCACCCCTCCACTTT. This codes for CASSEARQGGNSPLHF.

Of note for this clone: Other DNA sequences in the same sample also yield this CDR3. The CDR3 nucleotides are TGCAGCGTAGGACAGGTCAATCAGCCCCAGCATTTT. Translation gives CSVGQVNQPQHF. The rearrangement uses TRBV29-1 and TRBJ1-5; the match to TRBD1 covers 7 bases. Germline V lookup: CDR1 SQVTM, CDR2 ANQGSEA. The CDR3 is made up of 12 amino acids. J lost 3 bases, V lost 6 bases, and 2 bases had no gene match.

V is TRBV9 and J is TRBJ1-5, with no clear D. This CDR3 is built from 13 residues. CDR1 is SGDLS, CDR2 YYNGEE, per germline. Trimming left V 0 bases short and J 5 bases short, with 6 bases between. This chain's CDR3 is CASSVGPDQPQHF. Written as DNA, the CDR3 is TGTGCCAGCAGCGTAGGCCCGGATCAGCCCCAGCATTTT.

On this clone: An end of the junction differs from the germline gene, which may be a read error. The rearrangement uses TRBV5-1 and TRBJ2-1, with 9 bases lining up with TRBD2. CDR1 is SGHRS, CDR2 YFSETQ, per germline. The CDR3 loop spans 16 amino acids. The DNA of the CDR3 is TGCACCAGCAGTCCGGGCGCGGGAGGGTCGAGAAATGAGCAGTTCTTC. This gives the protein CTSSPGAGGSRNEQFF. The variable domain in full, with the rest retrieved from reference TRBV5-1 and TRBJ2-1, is KAGVTQTPRYLIKTRGQQVTLSCSPISGHRSVSWYQQTPGQGLQFLFEYFSETQRNKGNFPGRFSGRQFSNSRSEMNVSTLELGDSALYLCTSSPGAGGSRNEQFFGPGTRLTVL.